Below, one TCR beta chain is given with its context. The antigen is not known. These data come from a study of cytomegalovirus exposure and HLA in healthy donors. Study as a whole: The approximately 130 validation repertoires and the 650 to 850 first-cohort repertoires shared a platform, a later analysis reported. Broader study findings: In vitro assays verified that three CMV-associated chains recognized CMV antigens specifically. It was reportedly the case that the classifier diagnosed cytomegalovirus status with high specificity and sensitivity. TCR beta chains numbering some 160 were designated cytomegalovirus-associated.

Trimming cost V 6 bases and J 3 bases; bases outside gene matches: 4. Germline values: CDR1 SNHLY, CDR2 FYNNEI. This CDR3 is built from 15 residues. Sequenced by immunoSEQ multiplex PCR; TCRdb stores in-frame clones only, minus some. The repertoire holds about 330,000 clones, 75% to 90% seen once, with about 0.8% in the top ten. This clonotype was obtained from a woman younger than 30 in good health and CMV-seronegative. The sample comprised PBMCs. The V gene is TRBV2, the J gene TRBJ2-1; the match to TRBD2 covers 11 bases. CDR3: CASRLGTSGYNEQFF. Written as DNA, the CDR3 is TGTGCCAGCAGACTGGGGACTAGCGGCTACAATGAGCAGTTCTTC.